The 15 T cell receptor beta chains in this list originate from one sample, sequenced in a study of blood T cell repertoires in COVID-19 (dated by TCRdb to about 2020). Library construction relied on the immunoSEQ multiplex PCR assay. Entries here come from immuneACCESS through TCRdb and include only in-frame sequences with V and J called. Some clones fail to appear in such tables; in the studies checked, an unresolved V gene covers under half of the shortfall, and the cause of the remainder is unknown. In this sample the table shows around 170,000 clones, 85% to 90% of which occur a single time. Jointly, the top ten make up under 0.65% of the sample. Sequencing was done on a sample of peripheral blood. These receptors were taken from a man in his 60s with COVID-19, enrolled during active disease.

Here the CDR3 DNA reads TGTGCCAGCAGTTCTGGTCGGACAGGGGATCATGGCTACACCTTC. This translates into CASSSGRTGDHGYTF. The chain recombines TRBV6-5 with TRBJ1-2; 9 positions agree with TRBD1. The germline V gene encodes CDR1 MNHEY and CDR2 SVGAGI. The J segment lost 6 bases and the V segment lost 4 bases, leaving 9 bases of the junction unmatched. The CDR3 has 15 amino acids.

This chain uses TRBV18 with TRBJ2-3; 11 bases fit TRBD2. The CDR3 spans 15 residues. Germline-derived CDR1 and CDR2 are KGHSH and LQKENI. Trimming took 3 bases from V and 4 from J; bases not matched to a gene: 3. The DNA of the CDR3 is TGTGCCAGCTCACCTAGCGGGGGGGCCGCAGATACGCAGTATTTT. It codes for CASSPSGGAADTQYF.

The chain links TRBV28 to TRBJ1-2; 9 nucleotides match TRBD1. With 7 bases clipped from V and 8 bases from J, the junction kept 8 bases outside the gene matches. The germline V gene has CDR1 MDHEN and CDR2 SYDVKM. The CDR3 covers 13 residues. DNA for the CDR3: TGTGCCAGCACCTTACAGGGGGCAGGAGGCTACACCTTC. Its translation: CASTLQGAGGYTF.

Only one count was recorded for this clone. The CDR3 here is CASRAGTGSYEQYF. The DNA for the CDR3 is TGTGCCAGCAGGGCCGGGACAGGGTCCTACGAGCAGTACTTC. The V call is TRBV2, the J call TRBJ2-7; 9 nucleotides align to TRBD1. With V trimmed by 6 bases and J by 1 base, 4 bases remained unmatched. Germline values: CDR1 SNHLY, CDR2 FYNNEI. This CDR3 spans 14 amino acids.

The chain links TRBV7-8 to TRBJ2-2, with D possibly TRBD1 on 8 matching bases. Germline assignment: CDR1 SGHVS and CDR2 FQNEAQ. The CDR3 consists of 16 residues. V was shortened by 3 bases and J by 3 bases, with 14 bases between the two germline ends. The CDR3 bases are TGTGCCAGCAGCTTCGGACAGGGAGGGTACACCGGGGAGCTGTTTTTT. Residues: CASSFGQGGYTGELFF.

This sequence joins TRBV19 and TRBJ1-5; D might be TRBD1 (6 bases). Trimming took off 3 bases at V and 7 bases at J, with 19 bases between the two ends. Germline CDR1 reads LNHDA; CDR2 reads SQIVND (reference sequence). The CDR3 sequence is 16 residues long. The CDR3 reads CASSIIEGVSGQPQHF. CDR3 nucleotides: TGTGCCAGTAGTATCATCGAGGGGGTGTCGGGGCAGCCCCAGCATTTT.

The rearrangement joins TRBV19 to TRBJ1-5; a possible D gene is TRBD1 (6 bases). CDR3 length equals 13 residues. Trimming left V 8 bases short and J 3 bases short, with 11 bases between. Germline CDR1 is LNHDA and CDR2 is SQIVND (reference sequence). The CDR3 coding sequence is TGTGCCAGTCTAGGACAGTTCAATCAGCCCCAGCATTTT. It is translated as CASLGQFNQPQHF.

This clone was seen only once. The chain uses TRBV3-1 (or the pseudogene TRBV3-2) and TRBJ2-7, with TRBD2 matching 7 bases. V trimming: 1 base; J trimming: 3 bases; junction bases outside the gene matches: 9. Germline CDR1 is LGHDT and CDR2 is YNNKEL (reference sequence). The CDR3 is made up of 16 amino acids. CDR3 amino acids: CASSQGLSGGNYEQYF. CDR3 sequence (DNA): TGTGCCAGCAGCCAAGGTCTTTCGGGGGGAAACTACGAGCAGTACTTC.

The chain uses TRBV9 and TRBJ2-2, with 10 bases fitting TRBD1. CDR3 length: 16 residues. V lost 0 bases to trimming and J lost 6 bases; unmatched junction nucleotides: 5. Germline-derived CDR1 and CDR2 are SGDLS and YYNGEE. The CDR3 region is CASSVGQGAAAGELFF. The CDR3 nucleotides are TGTGCCAGCAGCGTAGGACAGGGGGCGGCTGCCGGGGAGCTGTTTTTT.

This chain joins TRBV10-1 and TRBJ2-7; tentatively, D is TRBD2 (7 bases). Trimming took off 7 bases at V and 3 bases at J, with 25 bases between the two ends. The germline gives CDR1 WNHNN, CDR2 SYGVQD (reference sequence). This CDR3 has 17 residues. Written as DNA, the CDR3 is TGCGCCAGCACAGGGGCTAGCGGCACCGAACCCCTCTACGAGCAGTACTTC. Encoded protein: CASTGASGTEPLYEQYF.

In nucleotides, the CDR3 is TGTGCCAGCTCACAAATCAGGGGCGGCGAGCAGTACTTC. The encoded protein is CASSQIRGGEQYF. The J gene is TRBJ2-7, the V gene TRBV18; D possibly corresponds to TRBD1 (6 bases). Germline CDR1 and CDR2: KGHSH and LQKENI. The V end was cut by 4 bases, the J end by 6 bases, with 13 bases between. The CDR3 contains 13 residues.

The chain links TRBV6-5 to TRBJ2-4, with 9 bases fitting TRBD1. V lost 11 bases, J lost 8 bases, and 10 bases stayed unmatched. The CDR3 has 13 amino acids. Germline V gives CDR1 MNHEY, CDR2 SVGAGI. The CDR3 here is CAVTSGQGYIQYF. CDR3 nucleotide sequence: TGTGCCGTAACTTCGGGACAGGGTTACATTCAGTACTTC.

This chain uses TRBV6-2 or TRBV6-3 with TRBJ2-2; 8 bases match TRBD2. The CDR3 consists of 21 residues. Germline loops: CDR1 MNHEY, CDR2 SVGEGT. Trimming took 2 bases from V and 0 from J; bases not matched to a gene: 17. CDR3 in DNA: TGTGCCAGCAGTTACCCCCCAGCTAGCGGGCTGGTCACCTCGAACACCGGGGAGCTGTTTTTT. The encoded protein is CASSYPPASGLVTSNTGELFF.

This clone showed up just once. CDR3 sequence reads: CASSLAPGQVYNEQFF. CDR3 DNA: TGTGCCAGCAGCTTAGCCCCGGGACAGGTATACAATGAGCAGTTCTTC. The chain has TRBV7-6 and TRBJ2-1, with 8 bases aligning to TRBD1. The CDR3 is 16 amino acids. The V segment lost 0 bases and the J segment 4 bases; nucleotides outside the gene matches: 5. The germline V gene encodes CDR1 SGHVS and CDR2 FNYEAQ.

This clone was recorded once. V usage is TRBV23-1 and J usage is TRBJ2-7, with 10 nucleotides matching TRBD1. TRBV23-1 is placed among ORFs of uncertain function. The CDR3 sequence is 19 residues long. With V trimmed by 0 bases and J by 2 bases, 13 bases remained unmatched. The CDR3 is CASSQSRGQGTVGTYEQYF. CDR3 nucleotide sequence: TGCGCCAGCAGTCAATCTAGGGGACAGGGGACGGTGGGGACCTACGAGCAGTACTTC.